The rows below give T cell receptor beta chains drawn from one sample of a study of T cells in Graves' hyperthyroidism and ophthalmopathy. TCRdb processed the multiplex PCR reads anew with MiXCR; each CDR3 protein has one entry. This table has about 760,000 distinct CDR3 sequences, roughly a third appearing once. The source material was blood. Source of these receptors: a woman aged 40-49 years with Graves' hyperthyroidism. Each CDR3 is given with its conserved first and last residue. A D gene is named only where the DNA matches it firmly. Clone size is stated in some rows and not others, as once, few, many or a class when expanded.

DNA	CDR3	V	D	J	size
TGTGCCAGCGTCGACAGTGTCGAAGCTTTCTTT	CASVDSVEAFF	TRBV19	NA	TRBJ1-1	NA
TGTGCCAGTAGTATTGGTACCCGAACGGCGGAAAAACTGTTTTTT	CASSIGTRTAEKLFF	TRBV19	NA	TRBJ1-4	NA
TGTGCCAGCAGCTTATGGCAGGGCCCAGATACGCAGTATTTT	CASSLWQGPDTQYF	TRBV7-8	NA	TRBJ2-3	NA
TGTGCCAGCAACTCTAGAGGGACCCTCCAAGAGACCCAGTACTTC	CASNSRGTLQETQYF	TRBV7-9	NA	TRBJ2-5	NA
TGCAGCGAACGCCGAGACGCGAACACTGAAGCTTTCTTT	CSERRDANTEAFF	TRBV29-1	NA	TRBJ1-1	NA
TGTGCCAGCAGCGTAGGCGAGACAGACTTCGCACGCTACACCTTC	CASSVGETDFARYTF	TRBV9	NA	TRBJ1-2	many
TGTGCCAGCAGAAAAAGTACGGCAGAGACCCAGTACTTC	CASRKSTAETQYF	TRBV7-9	NA	TRBJ2-5	many
TGCGCCGGCAGCCCGAGAGGACAGGCTGAAGCTTTCTTT	CAGSPRGQAEAFF	TRBV10-2	TRBD1	TRBJ1-1	NA
TGTGCCAGCAGCCTCCTGGGGCAGATAGGGACTGGAGCTTTCTTT	CASSLLGQIGTGAFF	TRBV11-2	NA	TRBJ1-1	NA
TGTGCCAGCAGCCCAGATGGCAGTTATAATTCACCCCTCCACTTT	CASSPDGSYNSPLHF	TRBV7-2	NA	TRBJ1-6	many
TGTGCCAGCAGCTTGGGATCGGGGACTAGCGGGTTC	CASSLGSGTSGF	TRBV7-2	TRBD2	TRBJ2-7	many
TGTGCCATCACCGACAGGGGGGCTGAAGCTTTCTTT	CAITDRGAEAFF	TRBV10-3	TRBD1	TRBJ1-1	NA
TGCAGTGCCGGGGGGGGAGAACTCTATGGCTACACCTTC	CSAGGGELYGYTF	TRBV20-1	NA	TRBJ1-2	few
TGTGCCAGCAGTTTGGGACAGGGGGCTGCAACCGGGGAGCTGTTTTTT	CASSLGQGAATGELFF	TRBV6-5	TRBD1	TRBJ2-2	NA
TGCGCCAGCAGTGAGTCTATGGAAAGGACAGACAACACTGAAGCTTTCTTT	CASSESMERTDNTEAFF	TRBV10-2	NA	TRBJ1-1	many
TGTGCCAGCAGTTACTTCGGGGTAGCGAACATTTATGGCTACACCTTC	CASSYFGVANIYGYTF	TRBV6-5	NA	TRBJ1-2	NA
TGTGCCATCAGTGAGTGGGGGGAAAAACTGTTTTTT	CAISEWGEKLFF	TRBV10-3	NA	TRBJ1-4	NA
TGCAGCGTTCGATTCGGCTATGGCTACACCTTC	CSVRFGYGYTF	TRBV29-1	NA	TRBJ1-2	many
TGTGCCAGCAGCCCTTCCGTAACGTTGAACACTGAAGCTTTCTTT	CASSPSVTLNTEAFF	TRBV7-9	NA	TRBJ1-1	many
TGTGCCAGCAGCTCGGGACCGTTCAATCAGCCCCAGCATTTT	CASSSGPFNQPQHF	TRBV11-2	NA	TRBJ1-5	NA
TGCAGCCCGACGGGGGGGGATCTGAACACTGAAGCTTTCTTT	CSPTGGDLNTEAFF	TRBV20-1	NA	TRBJ1-1	NA
TGTGCCAGCAGTCCAACCAACGCGGCCGGGGAGCTGTTTTTT	CASSPTNAAGELFF	TRBV10-2	NA	TRBJ2-2	few
TGTGCCAGCAGCCAAGATCTTTCAAGGGACTATGGCTACACCTTC	CASSQDLSRDYGYTF	TRBV14	NA	TRBJ1-2	many
TGTGCCAGCAGCCTAACGGGACAGGGGATCACTGAAGCTTTCTTT	CASSLTGQGITEAFF	TRBV7-2	TRBD1	TRBJ1-1	many
TGCGCCAGCAGCCAGCTTAGCGGTGACTACGAGCAGTACTTC	CASSQLSGDYEQYF	TRBV4-3	NA	TRBJ2-7	NA
TGTGCCAGCAGTGAAGAGACCGGATTCGTAAGCAATCAGCCCCAGCATTTT	CASSEETGFVSNQPQHF	TRBV2	NA	TRBJ1-5	NA
TGTGCCAGCAGCAAACAGGGGGACACTGAAGCTTTCTTT	CASSKQGDTEAFF	TRBV9	TRBD1	TRBJ1-1	many
TGTGCCAGCAGCTTGGGGGCAGGGGCTAATGAAAAACTGTTTTTT	CASSLGAGANEKLFF	TRBV7-2	NA	TRBJ1-4	few
TGCAGTGCTAGAGATAGGGCGGGACTAAGCACAGATACGCAGTATTTT	CSARDRAGLSTDTQYF	TRBV20-1	TRBD2	TRBJ2-3	NA
TGTGCCAGCAGAGCCGGGGACAGACCCTACGAGCAGTACTTC	CASRAGDRPYEQYF	TRBV10-3	TRBD1	TRBJ2-7	NA
TGTGCCAGCAGCTGGGGGCGGACTAGCGGGCAAGAGACCCAGTACTTC	CASSWGRTSGQETQYF	TRBV7-9	TRBD2	TRBJ2-5	NA
TGTGCCAGCAGAACTAAGCGGGACAGGCTCTATGGCTACACCTTC	CASRTKRDRLYGYTF	TRBV6-2/TRBV6-3	TRBD1	TRBJ1-2	once